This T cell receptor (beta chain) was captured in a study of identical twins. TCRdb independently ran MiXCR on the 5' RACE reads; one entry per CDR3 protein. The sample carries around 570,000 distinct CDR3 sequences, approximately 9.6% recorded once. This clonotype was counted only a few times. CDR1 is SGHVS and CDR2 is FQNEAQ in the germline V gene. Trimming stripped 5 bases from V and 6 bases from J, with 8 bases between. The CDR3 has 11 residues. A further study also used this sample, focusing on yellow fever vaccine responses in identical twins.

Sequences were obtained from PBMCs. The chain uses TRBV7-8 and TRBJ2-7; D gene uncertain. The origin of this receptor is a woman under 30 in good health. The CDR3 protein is CASSAKSEQYF. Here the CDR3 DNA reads TGTGCCAGCAGCGCGAAGAGCGAGCAGTACTTC.